Given below is one T cell receptor beta chain in context. Its antigen is not known. Each subset's genomic DNA was shared equally among a number of immunoSEQ plates. Sorted-subset replicate PCR reactions contained around 220 ng DNA, corresponding to some 28,000 T cell genomes. Libraries were prepared by immunoSEQ multiplex PCR; TCRdb keeps only in-frame clonotypes and omits some of them. The table has about 2.4 million clones, around nine tenths seen once; the top ten hold 0.11% to 0.15%. Splitting of CD4+ cells produced CD45RA+ naive and CD45RA-negative memory subsets. These data are taken from a study of shared clonotypes between healthy human individuals. General study findings and limits: Sharing across a few donors was seen in 5% to 5.5% of naive CD4 clonotypes.

The sample comprised naive CD4+ T cells sorted from blood. This sample's subset: CD45RA+ positively selected. This TCR derives from a man aged 18 to 30 in good health.

The CDR3, as DNA: TGTGCCAGTGGTCCCGGGGGCAATCAGCCCCAGCATTTT. It encodes CASGPGGNQPQHF. The rearrangement joins TRBV19 to TRBJ1-5; D is uncertain. The CDR3 consists of 13 residues. Trimming removed 8 bases from V and 2 bases from J, with 10 bases in between. Per germline, CDR1 LNHDA and CDR2 SQIVND (reference sequence).